Shown below are 5 T cell receptor beta chains from a single sample sequenced in a study of T cell responses to AZD1222 COVID-19 vaccine. Produced via immunoSEQ multiplex PCR; TCRdb's table is partial and in-frame only. The sample lists approximately 120,000 clones; about 87% were seen once. Specimen: peripheral blood, collected 28 days after the second AZD1222 dose. The receptors originated from an adult who received the AZD1222 COVID-19 vaccine.

The V and J genes are TRBV30 and TRBJ2-1; possibly TRBD2 for D (5 bases). Germline-derived CDR1 and CDR2 are GTSNPN and SVGIG (reference sequence). The CDR3 has 15 amino acids. The V gene lost 2 bases and the J gene lost 0 bases, with 11 bases spanning the gap. CDR3: CAWSSTTSSYNEQFF. DNA for the CDR3: TGTGCCTGGAGTTCGACTACCAGCTCCTACAATGAGCAGTTCTTC. The whole variable domain, filled in from reference TRBV30 and TRBJ2-1, reads SQTIHQWPATLVQPVGSPLSLECTVEGTSNPNLYWYRQAAGRGLQLLFYSVGIGQISSEVPQNLSASRPQDRQFILSSKKLLLSDSGFYLCAWSSTTSSYNEQFFGPGTRLTVL.

The J gene is TRBJ1-4, the V gene TRBV18; D unclear. CDR1 is KGHSH and CDR2 is LQKENI in the germline V gene. V gave up 6 bases and J gave up 7 bases, with 24 bases separating them. This CDR3 spans 17 amino acids. CDR3 region: CASSTRPLVTGTEKLFF. The CDR3 DNA sequence: TGTGCCAGCTCCACGCGTCCGCTGGTAACCGGAACTGAAAAACTGTTTTTT. The complete variable domain, with remaining parts taken from reference TRBV18 and TRBJ1-4, reads NAGVMQNPRHLVRRRGQEARLRCSPMKGHSHVYWYRQLPEEGLKFMVYLQKENIIDESGMPKERFSAEFPKEGPSILRIQQVVRGDSAAYFCASSTRPLVTGTEKLFFGSGTQLSVL.

This chain links TRBV6-1 with TRBJ2-7; 7 bases agree with TRBD1. Germline CDR1 MNHNS, CDR2 SASEGT. CDR3 length: 15 residues. V trimming: 0 bases; J trimming: 6 bases; junction bases outside the gene matches: 8. CDR3 nucleotides: TGTGCCAGCAGTGAAGCGCCTACAGGGGTCCGCGAGCAGTACTTC. Protein: CASSEAPTGVREQYF.

The CDR3 DNA follows: TGTGCCAGCAGTGGTCCTGGAGGAGGACTGTCATACGAGCAGTACTTC. It encodes CASSGPGGGLSYEQYF. This sequence joins TRBV6-1 and TRBJ2-7, with D perhaps matching TRBD2 (5 bases). The CDR3 runs to 16 residues. V lost 4 bases and J lost 4, with 20 bases in between. Germline lookup yields CDR1 MNHNS and CDR2 SASEGT.

The CDR3 region has the DNA TGCGCCAGCAGTGGGCAGGGGGCTGGAAACACCATATATTTT. It yields the protein CASSGQGAGNTIYF. The chain recombines TRBV4-1 with TRBJ1-3; TRBD1 matches at 7 bases. The CDR3 contains 14 residues. The junction had 4 bases not matched to a gene; V was cut back by 6 bases and J by 2 bases. Germline values: CDR1 MGHRA, CDR2 YSYEKL.